These 3 T cell receptor beta chains were all obtained from the same sample, sequenced in a study of cytomegalovirus exposure and HLA in healthy donors. PCR primers comprised 60 Vbeta and 13 Jbeta primers. The repertoire was sequenced with immunoSEQ multiplex PCR; TCRdb's copy has only in-frame clones and lacks some. This repertoire shows some 180,000 clones, more than 60% found once; its top ten account for over 1.1%. Material: PBMCs. The receptors originated from a man aged 18 to 35 in good health and CMV-seronegative.

The chain is built from TRBV30 and TRBJ1-3, with D possibly being TRBD1 (5 bases). The CDR3 has 13 residues. Deletions cut 0 bases from V and 9 bases from J, with 12 bases between. The germline V gene encodes CDR1 GTSNPN and CDR2 SVGIG (reference sequence). CDR3 amino acids: CAWSVQASGTIYF. DNA of the CDR3: TGTGCCTGGAGTGTACAGGCGTCGGGCACCATATATTTT.

This sequence joins TRBV19 and TRBJ1-4; 9 nucleotides line up with TRBD1. This CDR3 has 13 amino acids. Losses at the gene ends were 6 bases for V and 11 bases for J; bases not matched to a gene: 7. Germline CDR1 is LNHDA and CDR2 is SQIVND (reference sequence). The CDR3 here is CASSTPDRGKLFF. DNA of the CDR3: TGTGCCAGTAGCACCCCGGACAGGGGTAAACTGTTTTTT.

CDR3 bases: TGTGCCAGTAGTATCAGGGGGTCAGGGCAGCCCCAGCATTTT. Translating gives CASSIRGSGQPQHF. V usage is TRBV19 and J usage is TRBJ1-5; TRBD1 matches 7 bases. The V and J ends lost 3 bases and 7 bases, in that order; junction bases with no gene match: 6. The CDR3 totals 14 residues. CDR1 and CDR2 (germline): LNHDA, SQIVND (reference sequence). Full variable domain (missing parts from reference TRBV19 and TRBJ1-5): DGGITQSPKYLFRKEGQNVTLSCEQNLNHDAMYWYRQDPGQGLRLIYYSQIVNDFQKGDIAEGYSVSREKKESFPLTVTSAQKNPTAFYLCASSIRGSGQPQHFGDGTRLSIL.